This TCR beta chain was recovered during a study of naive and memory T cell subsets. Two oligonucleotides, mixed equimolar, formed the beta constant-region primer covering TRBC1 and TRBC2. TCRdb reanalysed the UMI-ligation and nested PCR reads using MiXCR and keeps one entry per CDR3 protein. The data show approximately 89,000 distinct CDR3 sequences, with 7% seen just once and around 1.5% held by the top ten. The CDR3 is 15 amino acids. Germline V gene sequence: CDR1 LGHNA, CDR2 YNFKEQ. Germline trimming cut 0 bases from V and 6 bases from J; bases unmatched to any gene: 8. This rearrangement joins TRBV4-2 to TRBJ2-7; TRBD2 aligns across 7 bases. Sequencing used central memory CD4+ T cells from blood. The clonotype comes from a human donor in good health. CDR3 protein: CASSQEGPLAVEQYF. The CDR3 DNA reads TGTGCCAGCAGCCAAGAAGGCCCGCTAGCGGTCGAGCAGTACTTC.